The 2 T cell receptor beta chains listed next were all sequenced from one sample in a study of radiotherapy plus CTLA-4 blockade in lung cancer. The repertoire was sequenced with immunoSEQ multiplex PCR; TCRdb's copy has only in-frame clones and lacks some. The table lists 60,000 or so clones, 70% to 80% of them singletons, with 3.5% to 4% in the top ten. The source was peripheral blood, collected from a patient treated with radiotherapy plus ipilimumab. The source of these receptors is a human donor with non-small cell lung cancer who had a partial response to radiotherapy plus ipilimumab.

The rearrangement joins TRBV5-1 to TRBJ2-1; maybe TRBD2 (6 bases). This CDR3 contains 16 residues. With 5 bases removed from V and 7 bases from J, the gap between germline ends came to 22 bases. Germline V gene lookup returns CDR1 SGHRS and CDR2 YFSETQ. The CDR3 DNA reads TGCGCCAGCAGTCCTCTTGGGCGGGGTTGGGGGAATGAGCAGTTCTTC. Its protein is CASSPLGRGWGNEQFF.

The CDR3 DNA sequence: TGTGCCAGCAGCCCCAGGGGCGAGGAAGAGACCCAGTACTTC. Translated, it gives CASSPRGEEETQYF. The V call is TRBV11-3, the J call TRBJ2-5; the D gene is possibly TRBD1 (6 bases). V was trimmed by 5 bases and J by 3 bases, leaving 13 bases between them. The CDR3 covers 14 residues. Germline V CDR1 and CDR2: SGHNT, YENEEA.